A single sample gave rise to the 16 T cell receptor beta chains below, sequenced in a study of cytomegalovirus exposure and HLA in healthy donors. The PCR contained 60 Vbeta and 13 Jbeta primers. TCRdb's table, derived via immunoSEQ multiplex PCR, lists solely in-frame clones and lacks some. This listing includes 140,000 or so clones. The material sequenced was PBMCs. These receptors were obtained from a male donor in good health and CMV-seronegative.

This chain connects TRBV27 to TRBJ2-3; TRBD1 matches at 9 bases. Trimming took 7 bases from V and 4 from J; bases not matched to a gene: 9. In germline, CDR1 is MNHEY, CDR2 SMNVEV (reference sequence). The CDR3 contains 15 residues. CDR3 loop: CASTPLGQGPDTQYF. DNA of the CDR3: TGTGCCAGCACTCCACTGGGACAGGGACCAGATACGCAGTATTTT.

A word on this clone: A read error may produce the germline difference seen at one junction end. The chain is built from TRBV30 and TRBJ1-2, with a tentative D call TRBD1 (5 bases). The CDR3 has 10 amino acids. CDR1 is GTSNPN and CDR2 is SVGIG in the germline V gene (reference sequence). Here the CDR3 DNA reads TGTGCCTTAACGGAGGGGAGGACTTCCTTC. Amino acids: CALTEGRTSF.

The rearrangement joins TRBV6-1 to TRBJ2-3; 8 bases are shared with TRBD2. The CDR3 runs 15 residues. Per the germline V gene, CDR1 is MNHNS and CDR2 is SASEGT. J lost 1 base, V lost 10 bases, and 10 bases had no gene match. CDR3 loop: CANTPGLGGTDTQYF. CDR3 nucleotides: TGTGCCAACACCCCGGGACTAGGGGGCACAGATACGCAGTATTTT.

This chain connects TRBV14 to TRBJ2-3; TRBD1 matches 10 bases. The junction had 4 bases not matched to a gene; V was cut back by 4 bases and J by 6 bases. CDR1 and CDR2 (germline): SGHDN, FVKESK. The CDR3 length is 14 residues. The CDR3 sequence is CASSLDRGRDTQYF. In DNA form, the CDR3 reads TGTGCCAGCAGCCTCGACAGGGGGCGGGATACGCAGTATTTT.

CDR3 amino acids: CASSQDRRVSIHEQYF. CDR3 in DNA: TGTGCCAGCAGCCAAGATCGCCGGGTATCAATCCACGAGCAGTACTTC. J is TRBJ2-7 and V is TRBV4-2; D is undetermined. Trimming stripped 0 bases from V and 5 bases from J, with 17 bases between. This CDR3 contains 16 residues. Per the germline V gene, CDR1 is LGHNA and CDR2 is YNFKEQ.

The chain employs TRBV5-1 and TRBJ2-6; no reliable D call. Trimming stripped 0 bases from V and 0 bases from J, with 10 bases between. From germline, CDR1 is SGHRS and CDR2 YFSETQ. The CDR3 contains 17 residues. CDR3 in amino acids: CASSLGAVSSGANVLTF. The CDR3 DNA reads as TGCGCCAGCAGCTTGGGGGCAGTGAGCTCTGGGGCCAACGTCCTGACTTTC.

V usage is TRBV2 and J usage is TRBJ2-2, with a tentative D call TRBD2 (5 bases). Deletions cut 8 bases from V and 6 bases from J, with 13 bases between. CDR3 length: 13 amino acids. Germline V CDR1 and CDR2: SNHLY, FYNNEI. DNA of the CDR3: TGTGCCAGCCTACTAGAGTCGGCCGGGGAGCTGTTTTTT. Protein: CASLLESAGELFF.

The DNA of the CDR3 is TGTGCCAGCAGTTCCCGAAGGTGGCTAGCGGCCTCGGGTTCCTACGAGCAGTACTTC. Encoded protein: CASSSRRWLAASGSYEQYF. The chain recombines TRBV27 with TRBJ2-7, with 7 bases lining up with TRBD2. The CDR3 sequence is 19 residues long. From germline, CDR1 is MNHEY and CDR2 SMNVEV (reference sequence). After removal of 4 bases from V and 1 base from J, the junction contained 19 bases not matched to a gene.

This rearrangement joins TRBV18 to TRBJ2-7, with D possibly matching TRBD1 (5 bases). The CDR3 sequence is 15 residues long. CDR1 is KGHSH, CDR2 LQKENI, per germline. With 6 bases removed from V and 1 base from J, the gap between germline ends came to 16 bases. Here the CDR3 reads CASSQGQGNSYEQYF. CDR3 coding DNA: TGTGCCAGCTCTCAAGGGCAGGGAAATTCCTACGAGCAGTACTTC.

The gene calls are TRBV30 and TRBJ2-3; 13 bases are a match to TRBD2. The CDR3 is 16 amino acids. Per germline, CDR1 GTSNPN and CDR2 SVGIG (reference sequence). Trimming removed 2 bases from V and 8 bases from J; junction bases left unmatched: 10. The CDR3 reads CAWSQELAGGPGTQYF. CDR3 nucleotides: TGTGCCTGGAGTCAAGAACTAGCGGGAGGGCCCGGTACGCAGTATTTT.

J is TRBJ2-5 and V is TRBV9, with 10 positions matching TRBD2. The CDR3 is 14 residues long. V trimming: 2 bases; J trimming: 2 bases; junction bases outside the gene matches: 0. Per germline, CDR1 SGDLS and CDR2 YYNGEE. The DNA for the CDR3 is TGTGCCAGCAGCGTTAGCGGGGGGCAAGAGACCCAGTACTTC. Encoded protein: CASSVSGGQETQYF.

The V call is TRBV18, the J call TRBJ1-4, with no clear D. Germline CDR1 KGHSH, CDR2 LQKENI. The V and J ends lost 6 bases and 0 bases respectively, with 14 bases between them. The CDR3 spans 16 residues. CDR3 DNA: TGTGCCAGCTCCCCCGTAGCCGGAACAACTAATGAAAAACTGTTTTTT. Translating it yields CASSPVAGTTNEKLFF.

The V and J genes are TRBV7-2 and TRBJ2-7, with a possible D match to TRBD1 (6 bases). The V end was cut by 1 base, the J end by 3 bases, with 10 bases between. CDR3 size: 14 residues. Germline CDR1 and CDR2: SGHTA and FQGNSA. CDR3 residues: CASSLGIGGYEQYF. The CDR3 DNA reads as TGTGCCAGCAGCTTAGGGATAGGGGGCTACGAGCAGTACTTC.

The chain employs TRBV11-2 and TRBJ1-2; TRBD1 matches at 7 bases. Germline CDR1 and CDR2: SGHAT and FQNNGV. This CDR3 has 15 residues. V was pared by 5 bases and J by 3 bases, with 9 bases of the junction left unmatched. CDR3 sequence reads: CASSPSDRQDYGYTF. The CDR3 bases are TGTGCCAGCAGCCCATCGGACAGGCAGGACTATGGCTACACCTTC. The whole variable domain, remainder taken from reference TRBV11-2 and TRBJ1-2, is EAGVAQSPRYKIIEKRQSVAFWCNPISGHATLYWYQQILGQGPKLLIQFQNNGVVDDSQLPKDRFSAERLKGVDSTLKIQPAKLEDSAVYLCASSPSDRQDYGYTFGSGTRLTVV.

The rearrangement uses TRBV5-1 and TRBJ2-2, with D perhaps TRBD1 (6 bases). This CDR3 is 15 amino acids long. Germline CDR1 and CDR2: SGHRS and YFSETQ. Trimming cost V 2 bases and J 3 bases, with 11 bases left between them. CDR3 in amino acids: CASSFRDKYTGELFF. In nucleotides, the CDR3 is TGCGCCAGCAGCTTCCGGGACAAGTACACCGGGGAGCTGTTTTTT.

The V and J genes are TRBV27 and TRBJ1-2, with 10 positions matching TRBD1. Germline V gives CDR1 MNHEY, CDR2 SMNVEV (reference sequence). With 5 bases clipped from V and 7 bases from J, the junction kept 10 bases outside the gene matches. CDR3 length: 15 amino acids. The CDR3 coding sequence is TGTGCCAGCAGTATTTCCGGACAGGGGGTGGGTGGCTACACCTTC. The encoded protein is CASSISGQGVGGYTF.